This entry lists 16 T cell receptor beta chains sequenced from one sample in a study of blood T cells in healthy people across ages. Next came a second PCR, run for about 7 to 12 cycles, which used a sample-barcoded 5' primer along with a J-beta primer mix. One entry per CDR3 protein, called by TCRdb with MiXCR from the 5' RACE reads. The table shows 1.5 million to 1.9 million distinct CDR3 sequences, with roughly two fifths occurring only once. Material: blood. The receptor source for this set is a woman between 18 and 29 years old in good health.

This clonotype showed up just a few times. The rearrangement links TRBV12-3 or TRBV12-4 to TRBJ2-5; D unclear. There are 13 residues in the CDR3. V was shortened by 6 bases and J by 2 bases, with 10 bases between the two germline ends. CDR3 in DNA: TGTGCCAGCAGCGTACAGAGACAAGAGACCCAGTACTTC. As protein: CASSVQRQETQYF.

Note on this clonotype: Just one base apart from a much larger clone, this may be a read error. The chain combines TRBV2 with TRBJ1-2; D remains ambiguous. From germline, CDR1 is SNHLY and CDR2 FYNNEI. The CDR3 length is 13 residues. V was clipped by 5 bases and J by 4 bases, with 11 bases between them. CDR3 nucleotide sequence: TGTGCCAGCAGTCCGAGACGGCTCTATGGCTACACCTTC. Protein product: CASSPRRLYGYTF.

The CDR3 sequence is CSARTLTLYGYTF. CDR3 DNA: TGCAGTGCGAGGACTCTAACCCTGTATGGCTACACCTTC. V gene TRBV20-1 combines with J gene TRBJ1-2; D not resolved. Per the germline V gene, CDR1 is DFQATT and CDR2 is SNEGSKA (reference sequence). V was cut by 6 bases and J by 5 bases, with 16 bases left in between. This CDR3 contains 13 residues.

The chain combines TRBV7-2 with TRBJ2-3; D call uncertain. This CDR3 is built from 15 residues. Germline CDR1 SGHTA, CDR2 FQGNSA. Deletions cut 4 bases from V and 2 bases from J, with 13 bases between. The CDR3 loop reads CASSSRLIYTDTQYF. CDR3 DNA sequence: TGTGCCAGCAGCTCAAGACTGATTTACACAGATACGCAGTATTTT. Drawing the rest from reference TRBV7-2 and TRBJ2-3, the complete variable domain is GAGVSQSPSNKVTEKGKDVELRCDPISGHTALYWYRQSLGQGLEFLIYFQGNSAPDKSGLPSDRFSAERTGGSVSTLTIQRTQQEDSAVYLCASSSRLIYTDTQYFGPGTRLTVL.

This clonotype was counted ten times or more. The CDR3 sequence is CASSPTSGRSYEQYF. The CDR3, as DNA: TGTGCCAGCAGCCCCACTAGCGGGAGGTCCTACGAGCAGTACTTC. V usage is TRBV11-2 and J usage is TRBJ2-7; 12 nucleotides match TRBD2. V trimming: 5 bases; J trimming: 1 base; junction bases outside the gene matches: 3. The CDR3 is made up of 15 amino acids. Germline V gives CDR1 SGHAT, CDR2 FQNNGV.

This chain uses TRBV4-3 with TRBJ2-3, with 7 bases matching TRBD2. Trimming cost V 4 bases and J 4 bases; bases outside gene matches: 11. The germline gives CDR1 LGHNA, CDR2 YSLEER. The CDR3 extends over 16 amino acids. CDR3 nucleotides: TGCGCCAGCAGCCCGCTAGCGGAACCCCTGGCAGATACGCAGTATTTT. As protein: CASSPLAEPLADTQYF.

This clonotype was counted a few times. The chain recombines TRBV20-1 with TRBJ1-2; D gene uncertain. The germline V and J ends were trimmed by 3 bases and 2 bases, with 10 bases remaining between them. CDR3 length: 13 amino acids. Looked up from germline, CDR1 is DFQATT and CDR2 is SNEGSKA (reference sequence). CDR3 nucleotide sequence: TGCAGTGCTAGGGAATCGGGGAACTATGGCTACACCTTC. It encodes CSARESGNYGYTF.

This clonotype was counted only a few times. This chain connects TRBV6-5 to TRBJ1-2, with a weak D call TRBD1 (5 bases). This CDR3 has 13 residues. With 0 bases removed from V and 8 bases from J, the gap between germline ends came to 10 bases. Germline CDR1 is MNHEY and CDR2 is SVGAGI. The chain's CDR3 is CASSYSSGSGYTF. The DNA for the CDR3 is TGTGCCAGCAGTTACTCTTCAGGGTCCGGCTACACCTTC.

The chain recombines TRBV7-9 with TRBJ1-1, with a weak D call TRBD1 (5 bases). In germline, CDR1 is SEHNR, CDR2 FQNEAQ (reference sequence). V was trimmed by 3 bases and J by 4 bases, leaving 12 bases between them. This CDR3 has 14 amino acids. CDR3 DNA: TGTGCCAGCAGCTTGTCGGGGGTCGTCACTGAAGCTTTCTTT. Translated: CASSLSGVVTEAFF.

The V call is TRBV5-1, the J call TRBJ2-4; 7 positions match TRBD2. The end of the DNA aligns better with TRBJ2-7, so the J call may be wrong. This CDR3 spans 13 amino acids. The germline V gene has CDR1 SGHRS and CDR2 YFSETQ. The CDR3: CASSGGDGYEQYF. CDR3 sequence (DNA): TGCGCCAGCAGCGGGGGGGACGGGTACGAGCAGTACTTC.

This clonotype came up a few times. The chain recombines TRBV20-1 with TRBJ1-1; D ambiguous. CDR3 size: 11 residues. V gave up 6 bases and J gave up 3 bases, with 8 bases separating them. From germline, CDR1 is DFQATT and CDR2 SNEGSKA (reference sequence). The CDR3 sequence is CSAVRDTEAFF. For the CDR3, the DNA is TGCAGTGCCGTTAGGGACACTGAAGCTTTCTTT.

This clonotype occurred a few times. V is TRBV9 and J is TRBJ2-3, with D possibly being TRBD2 (5 bases). Germline V gives CDR1 SGDLS, CDR2 YYNGEE. The CDR3 is 16 residues long. The V end was cut by 3 bases, the J end by 0 bases, with 14 bases between. CDR3 amino acids: CASSAKVRASTDTQYF. CDR3 nucleotides: TGTGCCAGCAGCGCGAAGGTGCGGGCTAGCACAGATACGCAGTATTTT.

The chain carries TRBV28 and TRBJ1-2; unclear D gene. Between the trimmed V and J ends, which lost 3 bases and 5 bases, there was a span of 7 bases. The CDR3 spans 12 residues. Germline lookup yields CDR1 MDHEN and CDR2 SYDVKM. CDR3 sequence (DNA): TGTGCCAGCAGTTTGTGGCCTTATGGCTACACCTTC. Amino acid sequence: CASSLWPYGYTF.

The chain has TRBV9 and TRBJ1-1; D possibly corresponds to TRBD1 (5 bases). CDR1 and CDR2 (germline): SGDLS, YYNGEE. The CDR3 consists of 15 residues. V was shortened by 0 bases and J by 3 bases, with 12 bases between the two germline ends. In nucleotides, the CDR3 is TGTGCCAGCAGCGTAGCTTCCAGGGCGGACACTGAAGCTTTCTTT. Its translation: CASSVASRADTEAFF.

CDR3 amino acids: CASSTYIDVPGELFF. In DNA, the CDR3 is TGTGCCAGCAGCACCTATATAGATGTCCCCGGGGAGCTGTTTTTT. The V gene is TRBV7-2, the J gene TRBJ2-2; the D is unclear. The CDR3 extends over 15 amino acids. Trimming pared 5 bases from V and 6 bases from J, leaving 16 bases between. Germline V CDR1 and CDR2: SGHTA, FQGNSA.

This clonotype was seen a few times. The V gene is TRBV15, the J gene TRBJ1-2; the D gene is possibly TRBD1 (5 bases). Germline V gene lookup returns CDR1 LNHNV and CDR2 YYDKDF (reference sequence). The CDR3 sequence is 16 residues long. The V gene lost 3 bases and the J gene lost 1 base, with 15 bases spanning the gap. CDR3 sequence (DNA): TGTGCCACCAGCAGGGGGAGGACACGAGATAACTATGGCTACACCTTC. Residues: CATSRGRTRDNYGYTF.